One and the same sample provided the 10 T cell receptor beta chains below, sequenced in a study of T-cell reconstitution after alpha-beta-depleted transplantation in children. No antigen has been identified for these receptors. General observations from the study: The authors attributed T-cell counts and diversity one year after transplant mostly to newly produced T cells.

This sample's TCRbeta library carried unique molecular identifier barcodes. In TCRdb, the PCR reads were re-called with MiXCR into one record per CDR3 protein. The sample has about 300,000 distinct CDR3 sequences; 6% to 10% are singletons. Material: peripheral blood, obtained 360 days after TCRalphabeta/CD19-depleted stem cell transplant. These receptors were collected from a female patient between 2 and 15 years old who had a stem cell transplant for Fanconi anemia, so the T cells may come from the graft donor.

This clonotype has at least ten counts. J is TRBJ2-7 and V is TRBV12-3 or TRBV12-4; D not resolved. Deletions cut 3 bases from V and 2 bases from J, with 11 bases between. The CDR3 spans 14 residues. CDR3 in DNA: TGTGCCAGCAGTTTCAGGACCCTAGCCTACGAGCAGTACTTC. Amino acid sequence: CASSFRTLAYEQYF.

The table lists this clonotype with a few counts. The chain links TRBV2 to TRBJ2-1; the match to TRBD2 covers 15 bases. V was pared by 8 bases and J by 4 bases, with 21 bases of the junction left unmatched. CDR1 is SNHLY and CDR2 is FYNNEI in the germline V gene. This CDR3 has 21 residues. The CDR3 here is CASLETLLGLAGGLTYNEQFF. The CDR3 nucleotides read TGTGCCAGCCTTGAAACCCTACTCGGACTAGCGGGAGGGTTAACTTACAATGAGCAGTTCTTC.

This clonotype occurred many times. The rearrangement joins TRBV19 to TRBJ1-2; 7 nucleotides agree with TRBD1. Germline loops: CDR1 LNHDA, CDR2 SQIVND (reference sequence). Trimming removed 3 bases from V and 4 bases from J; junction bases left unmatched: 17. The CDR3 is 18 residues long. In DNA, the CDR3 is TGTGCCAGTAGTATGCCTCGACTACTTACAGGGGCTGGCTATGGCTACACCTTC. Translating it yields CASSMPRLLTGAGYGYTF.

The V and J genes are TRBV7-8 and TRBJ1-5; D remains unclear. CDR3 size: 15 residues. Looked up from germline, CDR1 is SGHVS and CDR2 is FQNEAQ. V was cut by 1 base and J by 6 bases, with 13 bases left in between. Written as DNA, the CDR3 is TGTGCCAGCAGCTTAGTGGGGAATGTAGGTCAGCCCCAGCATTTT. Translation gives CASSLVGNVGQPQHF.

The chain employs TRBV7-2 and TRBJ2-2; D call uncertain. Germline V lookup: CDR1 SGHTA, CDR2 FQGNSA. With 1 base removed from V and 5 bases from J, the gap between germline ends came to 11 bases. The CDR3 runs to 15 residues. As DNA, the CDR3 is TGTGCCAGCAGCTTAGTTGGTCCAGGAACCGGGGAGCTGTTTTTT. Amino acids: CASSLVGPGTGELFF.

This clonotype was seen only a few times. This rearrangement joins TRBV7-9 to TRBJ1-5; 12 bases line up with TRBD1. With 6 bases clipped from V and 5 bases from J, the junction kept 8 bases outside the gene matches. The CDR3 contains 16 residues. Germline lookup yields CDR1 SEHNR and CDR2 FQNEAQ (reference sequence). In DNA form, the CDR3 reads TGTGCCAGCAGGAGAGGGGACAGGGGGCATCATCAGCCCCAGCATTTT. This sequence encodes CASRRGDRGHHQPQHF.

This clonotype was seen ten or more times. This chain uses TRBV5-6 with TRBJ1-1; a possible D gene is TRBD1 (5 bases). Germline assignment: CDR1 SGHDT and CDR2 YYEEEE. The length of the CDR3 is 12 residues. The germline V and J ends were trimmed by 4 bases and 11 bases, with 15 bases remaining between them. The CDR3 coding sequence is TGTGCCAGCAGCGACCAGGGTGGTGACGCTTTCTTT. This translates into CASSDQGGDAFF.

This clonotype was seen many times. The chain uses TRBV7-2 and TRBJ2-1; unclear D gene. The CDR3 spans 15 residues. The germline V and J ends were trimmed by 1 base and 3 bases, with 10 bases remaining between them. Looked up from germline, CDR1 is SGHTA and CDR2 is FQGNSA. The CDR3 nucleotides are TGTGCCAGCAGCTTAGATTTTAGACGCTACAATGAGCAGTTCTTC. This codes for CASSLDFRRYNEQFF.

This clonotype is a singleton in its sample. A much larger clone lies one base from this, so it may be a read error. CDR3 DNA sequence: TGTGCCAGCAGCTTAGACGGAGGGGCCAACGAGCAGTACTTC. Translated, it gives CASSLDGGANEQYF. This rearrangement joins TRBV7-9 to TRBJ2-7, with D perhaps TRBD2 (6 bases). V lost 1 base and J lost 5, with 12 bases in between. The CDR3 has 14 amino acids. Germline V lookup: CDR1 SEHNR, CDR2 FQNEAQ (reference sequence).

The V gene is TRBV7-8, the J gene TRBJ1-2, with a weak D call TRBD1 (6 bases). Between the trimmed V and J ends, which lost 0 bases and 0 bases, there was a span of 14 bases. CDR1 and CDR2 from the germline V gene are SGHVS and FQNEAQ. CDR3 size: 17 residues. This CDR3 is CASSLAQVGAANYGYTF. CDR3 sequence (DNA): TGTGCCAGCAGCTTAGCGCAGGTGGGGGCGGCTAACTATGGCTACACCTTC.